The present TCR beta chain was sequenced within a study of immune cell composition in non-small cell lung cancer. This clone was seen a single time. TCRdb's copy holds only in-frame clones and misses some; the assay was immunoSEQ multiplex PCR. The repertoire holds about 3,000 clones, with 66% as singletons. The V and J ends lost 0 bases and 3 bases respectively, with 9 bases between them. The CDR3 runs 16 residues. CDR1 is LGHNA, CDR2 YSLEER, per germline. Normal lung was taken at the farthest possible site, at least 3 cm from tumour. The sequenced material came from non-adjacent lung tissue. The chain recombines TRBV4-3 with TRBJ1-6; D ambiguous. The TCR sequence derives from a human donor with non-small cell lung cancer. CDR3 in amino acids: CASSQDARNYNSPLHF. The CDR3 nucleotides are TGCGCCAGCAGCCAAGATGCGAGGAACTATAATTCACCCCTCCACTTT.